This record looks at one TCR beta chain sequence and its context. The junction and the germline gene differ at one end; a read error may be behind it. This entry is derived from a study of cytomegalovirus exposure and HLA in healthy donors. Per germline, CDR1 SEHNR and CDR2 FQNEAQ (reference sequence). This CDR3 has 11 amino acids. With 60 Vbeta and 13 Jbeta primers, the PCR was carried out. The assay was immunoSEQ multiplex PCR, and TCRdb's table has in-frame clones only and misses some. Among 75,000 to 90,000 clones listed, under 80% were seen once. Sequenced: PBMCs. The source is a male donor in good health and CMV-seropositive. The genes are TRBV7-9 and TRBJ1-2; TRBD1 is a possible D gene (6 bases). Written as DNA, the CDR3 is TGTGCCAGCAGCTCACCTCGACAGGAAGACTTC. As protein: CASSSPRQEDF.